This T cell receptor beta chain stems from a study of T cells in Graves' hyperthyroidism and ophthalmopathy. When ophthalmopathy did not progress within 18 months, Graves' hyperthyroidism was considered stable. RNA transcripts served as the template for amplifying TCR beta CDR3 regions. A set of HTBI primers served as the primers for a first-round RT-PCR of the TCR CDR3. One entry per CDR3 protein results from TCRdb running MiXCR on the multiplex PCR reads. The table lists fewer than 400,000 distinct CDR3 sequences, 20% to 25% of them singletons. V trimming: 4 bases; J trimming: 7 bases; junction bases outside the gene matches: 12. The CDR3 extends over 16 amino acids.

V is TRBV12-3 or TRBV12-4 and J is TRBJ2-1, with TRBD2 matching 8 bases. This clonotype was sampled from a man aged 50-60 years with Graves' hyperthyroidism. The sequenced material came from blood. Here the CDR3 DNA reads TGTGCCAGCAGTTCCACCCTCGTAGCGGGACGTAATGAGCAGTTCTTC. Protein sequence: CASSSTLVAGRNEQFF.